What follows describes a single T cell receptor beta chain. The PCR made use of 60 Vbeta and 13 Jbeta primers. The authors' processing: About 12 million shared chains were among the approximately 82 million unique TCR beta chains that a later analysis counted. Generated by immunoSEQ multiplex PCR, the TCRdb table keeps only in-frame clones and is missing some. That table gives V, J and clone size, and the DNA gave D and trimming. The table shows about 93,000 clones, with 82% occurring only once. The sample comes from a study of cytomegalovirus exposure and HLA in healthy donors. Whereas donors were nominally healthy upon sampling, unrecorded immune exposures were probable. Looked up from germline, CDR1 is MDHEN and CDR2 is SYDVKM. V shed 7 bases and J 4 bases; nucleotides not matched to a gene: 7. This CDR3 has 15 amino acids.

V and J are TRBV28 and TRBJ2-1; 10 nucleotides agree with TRBD2. Material for sequencing was PBMCs. The source of this sequence is a man between 45 and 60 years old in good health and CMV-seronegative. The CDR3 is CASKRASGRYNEQFF. As DNA, the CDR3 is TGTGCCAGCAAGCGGGCTAGCGGGAGATACAATGAGCAGTTCTTC.